The next 8 T cell receptor beta chains were all read from a single sample in a study of early T cells in non-severe SARS-CoV-2 infection. TCRdb recomputed calls from the 5' RACE reads with MiXCR, one row per CDR3 protein. The table has about 100,000 distinct CDR3 sequences, approximately 13% seen once; the top ten hold approximately 2.3%. Material for sequencing was whole blood. The receptors come from an adult who was a healthcare worker with PCR-confirmed SARS-CoV-2 infection or an uninfected control (not recorded which).

The table lists this clonotype with many counts. CDR3 coding DNA: TGCGCCAGCAGCCCGAAACCGACAGGGAACTTTCTCTACGAGCAGTACTTC. Amino acid sequence: CASSPKPTGNFLYEQYF. The V and J genes are TRBV4-3 and TRBJ2-7; TRBD1 aligns across 7 bases. Trimming cost V 4 bases and J 3 bases; bases outside gene matches: 15. CDR1 and CDR2 from the germline V gene are LGHNA and YSLEER. The CDR3 is made up of 17 amino acids.

This clonotype was found a few times. The CDR3 loop reads CASSPPGQIANTGELFF. As DNA, the CDR3 is TGTGCCAGCTCACCACCAGGTCAAATCGCGAACACCGGGGAGCTGTTTTTT. The chain uses TRBV18 and TRBJ2-2; no clear D. The V gene's germline CDR1 is KGHSH and CDR2 LQKENI. Trimming pared 0 bases from V and 0 bases from J, leaving 11 bases between. The CDR3 sequence is 17 residues long.

This clonotype was recorded a few times. The V call is TRBV6-1, the J call TRBJ1-6, with D hard to call. Trimming removed 1 base at V and 13 bases at J, with 5 bases between. Germline V gives CDR1 MNHNS, CDR2 SASEGT. The CDR3 runs 11 residues. CDR3: CASSEGRPLHF. CDR3 bases: TGTGCCAGCAGTGAAGGAAGGCCCCTCCACTTT.

This clonotype was detected only a few times. V is TRBV9 and J is TRBJ2-7, with D possibly being TRBD2 (6 bases). Trimming cost V 3 bases and J 6 bases, with 13 bases left between them. There are 13 residues in the CDR3. Germline-derived CDR1 and CDR2 are SGDLS and YYNGEE. CDR3 residues: CASSAIGGLEQYF. The DNA for the CDR3 is TGTGCCAGCAGCGCAATCGGGGGTCTCGAGCAGTACTTC.

This clonotype was seen many times. J is TRBJ2-1 and V is TRBV7-2; 14 positions agree with TRBD2. Germline-derived CDR1 and CDR2 are SGHTA and FQGNSA. After removal of 7 bases from V and 15 bases from J, the junction contained 17 bases not matched to a gene. CDR3 length: 16 amino acids. In DNA form, the CDR3 reads TGTGCCAGCACCCCCGGACTAGCGGGGGGCTACAGGATTCTGTTCTTC. This codes for CASTPGLAGGYRILFF.

The chain links TRBV7-9 to TRBJ1-1; TRBD1 matches at 10 bases. Per the germline V gene, CDR1 is SEHNR and CDR2 is FQNEAQ (reference sequence). Trimming cost V 5 bases and J 6 bases; bases outside gene matches: 9. The CDR3 has 15 amino acids. The CDR3, as DNA: TGTGCCAGCAGCACGAGACAGGGGGCGTCGGCTGAAGCTTTCTTT. This sequence encodes CASSTRQGASAEAFF.

This clonotype was seen just once. The CDR3 protein is CASSSLRGVVETQYF. DNA for the CDR3: TGTGCCAGCAGCTCTCTTCGGGGGGTGGTCGAGACCCAGTACTTC. The chain is built from TRBV7-9 and TRBJ2-5, with TRBD2 identical over 7 bases. Germline V gives CDR1 SEHNR, CDR2 FQNEAQ (reference sequence). Trimming took 4 bases from V and 5 from J; bases not matched to a gene: 10. The CDR3 is 15 residues long.

This clonotype came up many times. The chain's CDR3 is CASNPPGINEQFF. CDR3 nucleotide sequence: TGTGCCAGCAACCCCCCAGGAATCAATGAGCAGTTCTTC. The chain combines TRBV6-5 with TRBJ2-1; D unresolved. Germline V lookup: CDR1 MNHEY, CDR2 SVGAGI. The V end lost 7 bases, the J end lost 6 bases, and 13 bases lay between the germline ends. The CDR3 contains 13 residues.